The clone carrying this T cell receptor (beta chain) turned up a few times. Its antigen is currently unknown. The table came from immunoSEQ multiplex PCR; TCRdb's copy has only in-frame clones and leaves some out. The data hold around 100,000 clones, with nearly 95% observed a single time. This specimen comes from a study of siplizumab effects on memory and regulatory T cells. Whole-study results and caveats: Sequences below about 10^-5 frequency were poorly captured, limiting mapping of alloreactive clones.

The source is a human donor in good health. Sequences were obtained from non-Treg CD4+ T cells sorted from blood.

CDR3 residues: CATSRDRGGQPQHF. CDR3 DNA: TGTGCCACGAGTAGGGACAGGGGCGGTCAGCCCCAGCATTTT. V and J are TRBV7-8 and TRBJ1-5; 10 positions match TRBD1. Germline V gene data show CDR1 as SGHVS and CDR2 as FQNEAQ. The CDR3 is made up of 14 amino acids. The V gene end was trimmed by 10 bases and the J gene end by 6 bases; junction bases not matched to a gene: 9.